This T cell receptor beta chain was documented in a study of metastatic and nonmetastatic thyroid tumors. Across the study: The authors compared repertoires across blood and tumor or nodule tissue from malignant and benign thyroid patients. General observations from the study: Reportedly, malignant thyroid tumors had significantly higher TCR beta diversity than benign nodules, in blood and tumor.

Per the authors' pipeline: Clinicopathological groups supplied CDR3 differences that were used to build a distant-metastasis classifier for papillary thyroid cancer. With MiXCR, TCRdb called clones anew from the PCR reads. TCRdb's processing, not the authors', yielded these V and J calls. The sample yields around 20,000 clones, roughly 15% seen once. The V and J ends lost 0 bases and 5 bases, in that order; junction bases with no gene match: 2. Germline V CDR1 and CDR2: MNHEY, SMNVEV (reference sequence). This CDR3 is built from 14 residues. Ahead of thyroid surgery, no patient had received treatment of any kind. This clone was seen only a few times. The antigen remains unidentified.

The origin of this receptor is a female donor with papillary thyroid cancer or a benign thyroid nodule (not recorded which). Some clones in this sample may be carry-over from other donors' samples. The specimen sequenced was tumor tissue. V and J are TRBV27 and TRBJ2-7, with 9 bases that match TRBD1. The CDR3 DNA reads TGTGCCAGCAGTTTATCCGGACAGGGGAACGAGCAGTACTTC. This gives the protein CASSLSGQGNEQYF.